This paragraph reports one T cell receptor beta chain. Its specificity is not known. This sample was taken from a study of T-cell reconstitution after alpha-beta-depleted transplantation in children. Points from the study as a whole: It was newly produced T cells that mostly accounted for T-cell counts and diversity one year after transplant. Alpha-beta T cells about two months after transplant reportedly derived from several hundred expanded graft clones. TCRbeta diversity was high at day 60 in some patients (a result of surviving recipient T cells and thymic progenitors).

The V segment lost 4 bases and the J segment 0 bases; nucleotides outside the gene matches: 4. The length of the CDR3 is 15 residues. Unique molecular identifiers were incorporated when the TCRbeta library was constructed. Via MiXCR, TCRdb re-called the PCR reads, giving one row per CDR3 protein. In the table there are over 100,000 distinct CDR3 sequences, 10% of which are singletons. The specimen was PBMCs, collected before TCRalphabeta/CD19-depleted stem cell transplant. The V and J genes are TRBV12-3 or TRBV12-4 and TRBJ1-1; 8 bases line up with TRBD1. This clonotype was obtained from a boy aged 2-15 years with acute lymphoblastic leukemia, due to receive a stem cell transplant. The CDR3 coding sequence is TGTGCCAGCAGTTCGTCGACAGGGGTGAACACTGAAGCTTTCTTT. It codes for CASSSSTGVNTEAFF.